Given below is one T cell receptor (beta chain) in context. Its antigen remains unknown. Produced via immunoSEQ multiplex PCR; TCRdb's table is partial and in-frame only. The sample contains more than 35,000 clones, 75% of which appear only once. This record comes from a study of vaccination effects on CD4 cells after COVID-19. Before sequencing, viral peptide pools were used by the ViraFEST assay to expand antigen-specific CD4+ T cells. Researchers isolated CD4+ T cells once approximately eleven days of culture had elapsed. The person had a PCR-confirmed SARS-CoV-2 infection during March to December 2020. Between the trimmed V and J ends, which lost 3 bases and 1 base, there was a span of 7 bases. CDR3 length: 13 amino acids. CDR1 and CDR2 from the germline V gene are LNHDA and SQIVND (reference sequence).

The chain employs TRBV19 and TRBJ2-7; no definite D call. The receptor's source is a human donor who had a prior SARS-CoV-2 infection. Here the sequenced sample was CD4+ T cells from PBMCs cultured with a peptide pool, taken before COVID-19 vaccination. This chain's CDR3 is CASSISYSYEQYF. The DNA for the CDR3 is TGTGCCAGTAGTATTAGCTATTCCTACGAGCAGTACTTC.